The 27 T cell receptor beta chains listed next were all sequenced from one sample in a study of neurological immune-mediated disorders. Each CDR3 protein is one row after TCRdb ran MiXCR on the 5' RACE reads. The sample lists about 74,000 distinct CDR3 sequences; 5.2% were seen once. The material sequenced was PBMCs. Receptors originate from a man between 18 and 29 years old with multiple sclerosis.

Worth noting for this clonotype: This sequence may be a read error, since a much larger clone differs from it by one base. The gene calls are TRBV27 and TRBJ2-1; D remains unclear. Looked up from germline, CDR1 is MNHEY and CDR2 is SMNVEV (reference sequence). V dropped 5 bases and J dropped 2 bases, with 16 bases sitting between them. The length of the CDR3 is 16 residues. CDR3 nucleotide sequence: TGTGCCAGCAGTCCTAACCTGGACCCGGCCTACAATGAGCAGTTCTTC. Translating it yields CASSPNLDPAYNEQFF.

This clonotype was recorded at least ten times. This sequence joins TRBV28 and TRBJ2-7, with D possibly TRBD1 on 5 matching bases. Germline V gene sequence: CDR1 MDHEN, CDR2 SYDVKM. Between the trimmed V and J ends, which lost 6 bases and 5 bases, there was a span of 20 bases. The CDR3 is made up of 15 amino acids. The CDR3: CASSPLTDLFHEQYF. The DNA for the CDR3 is TGTGCCAGCAGCCCATTGACAGACCTCTTCCACGAGCAGTACTTC.

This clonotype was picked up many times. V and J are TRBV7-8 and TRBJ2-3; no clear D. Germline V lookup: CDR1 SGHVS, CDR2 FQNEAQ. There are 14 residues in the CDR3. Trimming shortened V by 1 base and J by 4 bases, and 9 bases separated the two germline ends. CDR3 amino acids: CASSLVHSSDTQYF. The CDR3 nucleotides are TGTGCCAGCAGCTTAGTCCATAGCTCAGATACGCAGTATTTT.

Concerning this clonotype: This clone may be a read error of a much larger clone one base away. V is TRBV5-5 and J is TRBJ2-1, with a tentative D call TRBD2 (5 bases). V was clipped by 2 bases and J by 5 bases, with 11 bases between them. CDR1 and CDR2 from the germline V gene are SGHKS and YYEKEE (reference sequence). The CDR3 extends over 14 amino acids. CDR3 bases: TGTGCCAGCAGCTTAACAAAGGGAGACAATGAGCAGTTCTTC. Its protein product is CASSLTKGDNEQFF.

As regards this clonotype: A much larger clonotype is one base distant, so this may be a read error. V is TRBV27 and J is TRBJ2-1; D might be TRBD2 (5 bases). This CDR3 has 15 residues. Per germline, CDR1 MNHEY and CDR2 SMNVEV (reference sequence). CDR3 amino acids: CATSLRGSSYNEQFF. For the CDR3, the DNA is TGTGCCACCAGTTTACGGGGTAGCTCCTACAATGAGCAGTTCTTC.

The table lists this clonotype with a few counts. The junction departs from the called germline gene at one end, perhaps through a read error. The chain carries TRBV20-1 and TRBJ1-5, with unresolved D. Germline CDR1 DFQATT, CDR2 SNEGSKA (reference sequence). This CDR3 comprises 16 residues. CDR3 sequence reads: CSASLGAGYSNQPQNF. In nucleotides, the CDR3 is TGCAGTGCTAGTCTTGGAGCCGGTTATAGCAATCAGCCCCAGAATTTT.

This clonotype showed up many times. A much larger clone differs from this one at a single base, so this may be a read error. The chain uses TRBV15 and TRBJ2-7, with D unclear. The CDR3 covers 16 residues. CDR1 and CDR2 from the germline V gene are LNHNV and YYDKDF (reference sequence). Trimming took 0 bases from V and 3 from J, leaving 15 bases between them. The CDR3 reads CATSRDGLESVYEQYF. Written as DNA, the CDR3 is TGTGCCACCAGCAGAGATGGTTTGGAAAGCGTCTACGAGCAGTACTTC.

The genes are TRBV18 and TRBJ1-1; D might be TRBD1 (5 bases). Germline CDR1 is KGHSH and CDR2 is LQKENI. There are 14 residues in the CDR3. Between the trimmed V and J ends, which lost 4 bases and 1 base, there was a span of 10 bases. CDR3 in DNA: TGTGCCAGCTCACTCCGGGACGAGAACACTGAAGCTTTCTTT. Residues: CASSLRDENTEAFF. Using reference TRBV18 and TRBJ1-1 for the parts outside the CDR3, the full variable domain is NAGVMQNPRHLVRRRGQEARLRCSPMKGHSHVYWYRQLPEEGLKFMVYLQKENIIDESGMPKERFSAEFPKEGPSILRIQQVVRGDSAAYFCASSLRDENTEAFFGQGTRLTVV.

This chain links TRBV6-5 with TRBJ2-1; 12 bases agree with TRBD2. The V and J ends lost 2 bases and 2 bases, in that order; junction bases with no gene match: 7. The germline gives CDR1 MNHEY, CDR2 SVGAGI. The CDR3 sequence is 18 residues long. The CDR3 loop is CASSYGPTSGRTYNEQFF. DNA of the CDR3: TGTGCCAGCAGTTACGGACCGACTAGCGGGAGAACCTACAATGAGCAGTTCTTC.

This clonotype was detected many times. In nucleotides, the CDR3 is TGTGCCATCAGTGAGGCGAGGGATTACGAGCAGTACTTC. Protein: CAISEARDYEQYF. The V and J genes are TRBV10-3 and TRBJ2-7, with D possibly being TRBD2 (5 bases). Trimming pared 2 bases from V and 4 bases from J, leaving 9 bases between. There are 13 residues in the CDR3. Germline V lookup: CDR1 ENHRY, CDR2 SYGVKD.

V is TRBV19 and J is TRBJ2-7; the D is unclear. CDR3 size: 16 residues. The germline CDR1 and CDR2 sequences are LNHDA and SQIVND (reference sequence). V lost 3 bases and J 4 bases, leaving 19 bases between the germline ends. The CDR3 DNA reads TGTGCCAGTAGTATTTCGCTGTTTCCTGGATCTTACGAGCAGTACTTC. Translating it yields CASSISLFPGSYEQYF.

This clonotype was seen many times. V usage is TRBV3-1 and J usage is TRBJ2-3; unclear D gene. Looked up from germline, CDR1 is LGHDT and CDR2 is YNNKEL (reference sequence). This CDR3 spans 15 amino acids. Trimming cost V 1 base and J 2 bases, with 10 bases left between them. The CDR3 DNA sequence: TGTGCCAGCAGCCAAGGGTGGCAGTCCACAGATACGCAGTATTTT. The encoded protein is CASSQGWQSTDTQYF.

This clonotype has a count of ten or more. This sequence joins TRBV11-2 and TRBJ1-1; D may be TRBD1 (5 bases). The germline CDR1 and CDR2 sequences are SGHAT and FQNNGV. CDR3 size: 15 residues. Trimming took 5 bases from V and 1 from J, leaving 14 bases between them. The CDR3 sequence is CASSLFQQENTEAFF. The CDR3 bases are TGTGCCAGCAGCCTTTTTCAACAGGAGAACACTGAAGCTTTCTTT. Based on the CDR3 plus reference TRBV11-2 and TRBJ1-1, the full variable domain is EAGVAQSPRYKIIEKRQSVAFWCNPISGHATLYWYQQILGQGPKLLIQFQNNGVVDDSQLPKDRFSAERLKGVDSTLKIQPAKLEDSAVYLCASSLFQQENTEAFFGQGTRLTVV.

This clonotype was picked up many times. This CDR3 is CASSHRGAGGIGEQYF. In DNA, the CDR3 is TGCGCCAGCAGCCACCGCGGGGCGGGGGGTATAGGCGAGCAGTACTTC. The chain joins TRBV4-3 to TRBJ2-7; TRBD2 matches 8 bases. The CDR3 is 16 amino acids. J was trimmed by 6 bases and V by 3 bases; bases with no gene match: 13. CDR1 and CDR2 (germline): LGHNA, YSLEER.

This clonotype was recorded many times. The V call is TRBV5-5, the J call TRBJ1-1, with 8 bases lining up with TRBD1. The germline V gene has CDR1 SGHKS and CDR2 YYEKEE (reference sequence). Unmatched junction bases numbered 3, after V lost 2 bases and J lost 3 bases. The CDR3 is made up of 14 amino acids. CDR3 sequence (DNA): TGTGCCAGCAGCTTTCAGGGGGCTGACACTGAAGCTTTCTTT. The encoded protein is CASSFQGADTEAFF.

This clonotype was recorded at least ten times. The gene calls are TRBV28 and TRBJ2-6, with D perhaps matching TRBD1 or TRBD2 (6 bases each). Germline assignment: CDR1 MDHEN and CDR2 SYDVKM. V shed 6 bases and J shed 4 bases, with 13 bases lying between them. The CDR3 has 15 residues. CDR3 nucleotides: TGTGCCAGCAGAAAACGGGGGCTCGGGGCCAACGTCCTGACTTTC. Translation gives CASRKRGLGANVLTF. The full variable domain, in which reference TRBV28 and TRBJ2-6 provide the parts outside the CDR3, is DVKVTQSSRYLVKRTGEKVFLECVQDMDHENMFWYRQDPGLGLRLIYFSYDVKMKEKGDIPEGYSVSREKKERFSLILESASTNQTSMYLCASRKRGLGANVLTFGAGSRLTVL.

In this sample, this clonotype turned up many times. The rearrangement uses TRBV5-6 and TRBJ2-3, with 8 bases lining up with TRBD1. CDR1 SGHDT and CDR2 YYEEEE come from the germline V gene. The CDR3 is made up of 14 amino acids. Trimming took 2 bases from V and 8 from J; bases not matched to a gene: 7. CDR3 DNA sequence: TGTGCCAGCAGCTTAGGGACAGGCCTTGTTACGCAGTATTTT. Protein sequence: CASSLGTGLVTQYF.

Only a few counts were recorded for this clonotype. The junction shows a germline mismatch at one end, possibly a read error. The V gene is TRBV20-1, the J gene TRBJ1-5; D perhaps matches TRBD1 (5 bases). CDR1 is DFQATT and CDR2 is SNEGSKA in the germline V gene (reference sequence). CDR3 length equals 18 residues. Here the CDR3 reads CSARDGGAGTLWNQPQNF. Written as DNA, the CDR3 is TGCAGTGCTAGAGATGGAGGGGCAGGGACTTTGTGGAATCAGCCCCAGAATTTT.

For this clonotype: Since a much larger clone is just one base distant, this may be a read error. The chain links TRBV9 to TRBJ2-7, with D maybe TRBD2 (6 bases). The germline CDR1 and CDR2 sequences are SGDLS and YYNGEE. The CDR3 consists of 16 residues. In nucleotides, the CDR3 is TGTGCCAGAAGCGTAGCTGGGACTGGGAGCTCCTACGAGCAGTACTTC. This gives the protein CARSVAGTGSSYEQYF.

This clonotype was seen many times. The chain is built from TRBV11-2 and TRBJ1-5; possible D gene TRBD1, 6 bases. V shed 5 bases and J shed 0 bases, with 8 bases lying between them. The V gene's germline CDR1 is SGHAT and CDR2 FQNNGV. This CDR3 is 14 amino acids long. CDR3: CASSHRDSNQPQHF. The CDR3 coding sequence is TGTGCCAGCAGCCACAGGGATAGCAATCAGCCCCAGCATTTT. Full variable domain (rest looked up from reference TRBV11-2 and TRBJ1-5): EAGVAQSPRYKIIEKRQSVAFWCNPISGHATLYWYQQILGQGPKLLIQFQNNGVVDDSQLPKDRFSAERLKGVDSTLKIQPAKLEDSAVYLCASSHRDSNQPQHFGDGTRLSIL.

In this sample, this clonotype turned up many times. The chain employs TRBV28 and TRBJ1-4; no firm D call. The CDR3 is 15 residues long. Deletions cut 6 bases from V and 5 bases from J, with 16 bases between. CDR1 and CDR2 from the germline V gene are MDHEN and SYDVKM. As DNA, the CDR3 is TGTGCCAGCAGCCAACTCCGGCCTGTCAATGAAAAACTGTTTTTT. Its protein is CASSQLRPVNEKLFF.

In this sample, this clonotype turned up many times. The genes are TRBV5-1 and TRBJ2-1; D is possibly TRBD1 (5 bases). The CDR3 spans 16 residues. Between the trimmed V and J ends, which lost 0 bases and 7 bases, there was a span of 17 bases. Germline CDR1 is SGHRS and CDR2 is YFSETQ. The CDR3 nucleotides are TGCGCCAGCAGCTTGGAGGGGCTCCCAAGTGGGAATGAGCAGTTCTTC. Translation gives CASSLEGLPSGNEQFF.

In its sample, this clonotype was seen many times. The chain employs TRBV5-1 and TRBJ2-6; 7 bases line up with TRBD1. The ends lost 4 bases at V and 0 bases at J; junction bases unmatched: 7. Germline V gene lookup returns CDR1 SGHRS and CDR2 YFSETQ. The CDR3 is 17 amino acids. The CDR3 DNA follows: TGCGCCAGCAGCCCAGGACAGGATAGCTCTGGGGCCAACGTCCTGACTTTC. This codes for CASSPGQDSSGANVLTF. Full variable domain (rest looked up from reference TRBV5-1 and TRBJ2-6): KAGVTQTPRYLIKTRGQQVTLSCSPISGHRSVSWYQQTPGQGLQFLFEYFSETQRNKGNFPGRFSGRQFSNSRSEMNVSTLELGDSALYLCASSPGQDSSGANVLTFGAGSRLTVL.

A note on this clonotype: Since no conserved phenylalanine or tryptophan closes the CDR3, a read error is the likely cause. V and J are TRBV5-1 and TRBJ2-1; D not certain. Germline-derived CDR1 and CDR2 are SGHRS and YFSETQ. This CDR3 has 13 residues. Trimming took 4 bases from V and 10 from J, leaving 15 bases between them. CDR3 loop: CASSPALPSEQFN. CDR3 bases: TGCGCCAGCAGCCCCGCTTTGCCGTCAGAGCAGTTCAAC.

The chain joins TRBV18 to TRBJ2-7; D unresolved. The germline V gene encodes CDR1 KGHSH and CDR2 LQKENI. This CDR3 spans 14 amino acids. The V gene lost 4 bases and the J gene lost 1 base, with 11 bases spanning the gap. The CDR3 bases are TGTGCCAGCTCACACATGGACGGGTCCTACGAGCAGTACTTC. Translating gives CASSHMDGSYEQYF.

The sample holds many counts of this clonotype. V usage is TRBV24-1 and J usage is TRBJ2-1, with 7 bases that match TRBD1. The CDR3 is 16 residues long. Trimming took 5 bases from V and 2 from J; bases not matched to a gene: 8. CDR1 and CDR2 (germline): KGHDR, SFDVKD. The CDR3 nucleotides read TGTGCCACCAGTGTTACCGGACAGGCAACCTACAATGAGCAGTTCTTC. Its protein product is CATSVTGQATYNEQFF.

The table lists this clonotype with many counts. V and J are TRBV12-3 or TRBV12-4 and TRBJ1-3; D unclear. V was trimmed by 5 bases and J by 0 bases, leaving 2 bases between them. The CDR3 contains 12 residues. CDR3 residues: CASSPSGNTIYF. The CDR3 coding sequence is TGTGCCAGCAGTCCCTCTGGAAACACCATATATTTT.